The 30 T cell receptor beta chains given below trace back to one sample, sequenced in a study of Graves' ophthalmopathy and Graves' hyperthyroidism. Using RNA transcripts, the TCR beta CDR3 regions were amplified. An initial RT-PCR round employing HTBI primers preceded a second-round multiplex PCR. MiXCR was run by TCRdb on the multiplex PCR reads, yielding one entry per CDR3 protein. Here the sample spans around 1.1 million distinct CDR3 sequences, less than 45% being singletons. Sequenced material: peripheral blood or thyroid tissue (not recorded which). The receptors derive from an adult man with Graves' hyperthyroidism.

The table lists this clonotype with a few counts. The chain employs TRBV7-6 and TRBJ2-1; D may be TRBD2 (6 bases). The V gene's germline CDR1 is SGHVS and CDR2 FNYEAQ. The CDR3 runs to 14 residues. Between the trimmed V and J ends, which lost 8 bases and 4 bases, there was a span of 15 bases. The CDR3 DNA follows: TGTGCCAGCGGCCGAGCGGGCGGTTACAATGAGCAGTTCTTC. This translates into CASGRAGGYNEQFF. Using reference TRBV7-6 and TRBJ2-1 for the parts outside the CDR3, the full variable domain is GAGVSQSPRYKVTKRGQDVALRCDPISGHVSLYWYRQALGQGPEFLTYFNYEAQQDKSGLPNDRFSAERPEGSISTLTIQRTEQRDSAMYRCASGRAGGYNEQFFGPGTRLTVL.

This clonotype was seen at least ten times. The chain uses TRBV5-4 and TRBJ1-1, with 10 bases matching TRBD1. CDR3 size: 15 residues. V lost 4 bases and J lost 0; bases outside the gene matches: 3. The germline V gene encodes CDR1 SGHNT and CDR2 YYREEE (reference sequence). The CDR3 DNA is TGTGCCAGCAGCGTGACAGGGGGCATGAACACTGAAGCTTTCTTT. Translated: CASSVTGGMNTEAFF.

The table lists this clonotype with a few counts. This chain links TRBV7-9 with TRBJ2-7; D is perhaps TRBD1 or TRBD2 (5 bases each). CDR3 size: 15 residues. The V and J ends lost 3 bases and 2 bases respectively, with 14 bases between them. CDR1 and CDR2 from the germline V gene are SEHNR and FQNEAQ (reference sequence). The CDR3 coding sequence is TGTGCCAGCAGCTTTGAAGGGACGGGCACCTACGAGCAGTACTTC. Protein sequence: CASSFEGTGTYEQYF.

This clonotype was detected ten times or more. The chain couples TRBV7-9 to TRBJ1-1; no clear D. Trimming removed 5 bases at V and 1 base at J, with 14 bases between. Germline CDR1 and CDR2: SEHNR and FQNEAQ (reference sequence). The CDR3 sequence is 15 residues long. The CDR3 DNA sequence: TGTGCCAGCAGCCCCGTCCCATTTTGGAACACTGAAGCTTTCTTT. This codes for CASSPVPFWNTEAFF.

The V and J genes are TRBV7-2 and TRBJ2-2, with TRBD2 identical over 8 bases. Germline V gives CDR1 SGHTA, CDR2 FQGNSA. The V segment lost 5 bases and the J segment 8 bases; nucleotides outside the gene matches: 13. The CDR3 contains 16 residues. CDR3 region: CASSEGTSGPLGELFF. The DNA of the CDR3 is TGTGCCAGCAGCGAAGGTACTAGCGGCCCCTTAGGGGAGCTGTTTTTT.

This clonotype occurred many times. The chain links TRBV10-3 to TRBJ2-7, with D possibly being TRBD1 (6 bases). Germline V gene sequence: CDR1 ENHRY, CDR2 SYGVKD. This CDR3 has 15 residues. Trimming removed 5 bases from V and 1 base from J, with 15 bases in between. The CDR3 bases are TGTGCCATCAGTCTCCACAGGGTGGGTTCCTACGAGCAGTACTTC. This codes for CAISLHRVGSYEQYF.

This clonotype was observed a few times. The rearrangement links TRBV5-5 to TRBJ1-6; 12 bases map to TRBD1. CDR1 is SGHKS and CDR2 is YYEKEE in the germline V gene (reference sequence). After removal of 4 bases from V and 8 bases from J, the junction contained 10 bases not matched to a gene. This CDR3 has 17 residues. The CDR3 DNA reads as TGTGCCAGCAGCATCTCCGGGACAGGGGGCTTTGATTCACCCCTCCACTTT. Translation: CASSISGTGGFDSPLHF.

The chain has TRBV29-1 and TRBJ2-6; D is uncertain. Per the germline V gene, CDR1 is SQVTM and CDR2 is ANQGSEA. The CDR3 loop spans 12 amino acids. V lost 6 bases and J 4 bases, leaving 7 bases between the germline ends. CDR3 DNA sequence: TGCAGCGTGCAACAGGGGGCCAACGTCCTGACTTTC. Encoded protein: CSVQQGANVLTF.

This clonotype was detected ten times or more. The chain recombines TRBV24-1 with TRBJ2-5, with D perhaps matching TRBD2 (5 bases). This CDR3 has 14 amino acids. Germline lookup yields CDR1 KGHDR and CDR2 SFDVKD. The V and J ends lost 4 bases and 5 bases respectively, with 13 bases between them. CDR3 sequence reads: CATSDPGWEETQYF. CDR3 in DNA: TGTGCCACCAGTGACCCGGGGTGGGAGGAGACCCAGTACTTC.

Written as DNA, the CDR3 is TGTGCCATCAGTGCTAGGCCGGGATATAGCAATCAGCCCCAGCATTTT. This sequence encodes CAISARPGYSNQPQHF. The genes are TRBV10-3 and TRBJ1-5; D uncertain. The CDR3 totals 16 residues. Trimming removed 4 bases at V and 0 bases at J, with 13 bases between. CDR1 is ENHRY, CDR2 SYGVKD, per germline.

The chain has TRBV5-1 and TRBJ2-7; TRBD2 agrees at 10 bases. Germline lookup yields CDR1 SGHRS and CDR2 YFSETQ. The CDR3 runs to 17 residues. Trimming at V came to 5 bases and at J to 2 bases, leaving 13 bases not matched to a gene. The CDR3 is CASRLTLAGVRTYEQYF. The CDR3 DNA sequence: TGCGCCAGCAGATTAACGCTAGCGGGAGTTCGGACCTACGAGCAGTACTTC.

This clonotype was seen at least ten times. The V gene is TRBV5-5, the J gene TRBJ2-7, with D perhaps matching TRBD2 (5 bases). Germline V gives CDR1 SGHKS, CDR2 YYEKEE (reference sequence). The CDR3 length is 13 residues. Trimming stripped 2 bases from V and 2 bases from J, with 8 bases between. For the CDR3, the DNA is TGTGCCAGCAGCTTTGAGGGTCCCTACGAGCAGTACTTC. This encodes CASSFEGPYEQYF.

At least ten counts were recorded for this clonotype. CDR3 residues: CASSLVKRGGWDEQYF. DNA for the CDR3: TGTGCCAGCAGCTTAGTGAAGCGGGGGGGTTGGGACGAGCAGTACTTC. This chain uses TRBV7-2 with TRBJ2-7, with 10 bases identical to TRBD2. The V gene end was trimmed by 1 base and the J gene end by 5 bases; junction bases not matched to a gene: 8. There are 16 residues in the CDR3. Germline assignment: CDR1 SGHTA and CDR2 FQGNSA.

This clonotype turned up a few times. The rearrangement joins TRBV5-8 to TRBJ2-7, with D perhaps assigned TRBD1 or TRBD2 (5 bases each). The germline gives CDR1 SGHTS, CDR2 YDEGEE. The CDR3 has 13 residues. V was trimmed by 0 bases and J by 9 bases, leaving 13 bases between them. This chain's CDR3 is CASSLGGGRGQYF. For the CDR3, the DNA is TGTGCCAGCAGCTTGGGCGGAGGAAGGGGGCAGTACTTC. The full variable domain, with the rest looked up from reference TRBV5-8 and TRBJ2-7, is EAGVTQSPTHLIKTRGQQATLRCSPISGHTSVYWYQQALGLGLQFLLWYDEGEERNRGNFPPRFSGRQFPNYSSELNVNALELEDSALYLCASSLGGGRGQYFGPGTRLTVT.

This clonotype has a count of ten or more. The chain joins TRBV20-1 to TRBJ1-2, with unresolved D. Between the trimmed V and J ends, which lost 6 bases and 5 bases, there was a span of 16 bases. Germline CDR1 DFQATT, CDR2 SNEGSKA (reference sequence). The length of the CDR3 is 13 residues. The CDR3: CSARRDRSYGYTF. CDR3 nucleotide sequence: TGCAGTGCCCGACGTGACCGGTCGTATGGCTACACCTTC.

The table lists this clonotype with a few counts. A junction boundary mismatches the germline segment, possibly from a read error. V and J are TRBV4-3 and TRBJ2-7; TRBD1 or TRBD2 may be the D gene (5 bases each). The germline gives CDR1 LGHNA, CDR2 YSLEER. The CDR3 runs to 15 residues. The CDR3 protein is CASRQETGGTYEQYF. The CDR3 DNA follows: TGCGCCAGCAGACAAGAAACAGGAGGAACCTACGAGCAGTACTTC.

This clonotype was detected only once. CDR3 region: CSVEDSPSVETQYF. In DNA form, the CDR3 reads TGCAGCGTTGAAGATAGTCCTAGTGTAGAGACCCAGTACTTC. The chain joins TRBV29-1 to TRBJ2-5, with no clear D. The CDR3 covers 14 residues. Germline V gene lookup returns CDR1 SQVTM and CDR2 ANQGSEA. Trimming pared 0 bases from V and 4 bases from J, leaving 12 bases between.

V gene TRBV10-2 combines with J gene TRBJ1-6; the D gene is possibly TRBD1 (5 bases). Germline CDR1 reads WSHSY; CDR2 reads SAAADI. The CDR3 loop spans 15 amino acids. V was trimmed by 8 bases and J by 0 bases, leaving 11 bases between them. CDR3 bases: TGCGCCAGCGCTCAGGGTCTCTCCTATAATTCACCCCTCCACTTT. Translated: CASAQGLSYNSPLHF.

This clonotype was recorded at least ten times. This sequence joins TRBV19 and TRBJ1-2, with a weak D call TRBD1 (5 bases). V was pared by 5 bases and J by 0 bases, with 10 bases between. The CDR3 extends over 14 amino acids. Germline values: CDR1 LNHDA, CDR2 SQIVND (reference sequence). CDR3 protein: CASSRQGTNYGYTF. CDR3 nucleotides: TGTGCCAGTAGTCGTCAGGGAACTAACTATGGCTACACCTTC.

The chain combines TRBV29-1 with TRBJ2-7; TRBD1 is a possible D gene (6 bases). Germline loops: CDR1 SQVTM, CDR2 ANQGSEA. V lost 3 bases and J lost 0, with 12 bases in between. This CDR3 spans 14 amino acids. CDR3 residues: CSVDGDTNSYEQYF. For the CDR3, the DNA is TGCAGCGTTGATGGGGACACCAACTCCTACGAGCAGTACTTC.

Ten or more counts support this clonotype. The chain uses TRBV7-9 and TRBJ1-2; no clear D gene. This CDR3 region has 14 residues. V was cut by 1 base and J by 2 bases, with 8 bases left in between. CDR1 is SEHNR, CDR2 FQNEAQ, per germline (reference sequence). DNA of the CDR3: TGTGCCAGCAGCTTAGAGGAAGGGAACTATGGCTACACCTTC. It specifies CASSLEEGNYGYTF.

This clonotype has more than one count but fewer than ten. V and J are TRBV12-3 or TRBV12-4 and TRBJ1-6, with 12 positions matching TRBD1. The CDR3 has 15 amino acids. With 7 bases clipped from V and 14 bases from J, the junction kept 12 bases outside the gene matches. The CDR3 coding sequence is TGTGCCAGCACCAAAGGGACAGGGGGCGGCTCATCCCTCCACTTT. Protein sequence: CASTKGTGGGSSLHF.

This clonotype was counted a few times. The chain joins TRBV5-1 to TRBJ2-3; D is tentatively TRBD1 or TRBD2 (6 bases each). V was pared by 2 bases and J by 2 bases, with 12 bases between. This CDR3 region has 15 residues. Germline V gene data show CDR1 as SGHRS and CDR2 as YFSETQ. The CDR3: CASSLGGINTDTQYF. As DNA, the CDR3 is TGCGCCAGCAGCTTAGGGGGGATTAACACAGATACGCAGTATTTT.

Ten or more counts support this clonotype. The rearrangement links TRBV7-3 to TRBJ2-2; 13 bases map to TRBD2. After removal of 3 bases from V and 5 bases from J, the junction contained 6 bases not matched to a gene. There are 17 residues in the CDR3. In germline, CDR1 is SGHTA, CDR2 FQGTGA. The CDR3 DNA sequence: TGTGCCAGCAGCTTTACTAGCGGGAGGGCCGGAACCGGGGAGCTGTTTTTT. It codes for CASSFTSGRAGTGELFF.

In this sample, this clonotype turned up many times. The chain carries TRBV10-3 and TRBJ2-7; TRBD1 aligns across 8 bases. CDR1 and CDR2 from the germline V gene are ENHRY and SYGVKD. The CDR3 has 14 amino acids. V lost 2 bases, J lost 5 bases, and 5 bases stayed unmatched. CDR3: CAISELSGGNEQYF. Here the CDR3 DNA reads TGTGCCATCAGTGAGCTTTCAGGGGGCAACGAGCAGTACTTC.

This clonotype was observed many times. This chain uses TRBV7-9 with TRBJ2-7, with TRBD1 matching 7 bases. Germline CDR1 is SEHNR and CDR2 is FQNEAQ (reference sequence). V shed 4 bases, J shed 3 bases, and the junction held 9 bases outside the gene matches. CDR3 length: 15 residues. The CDR3 DNA reads as TGTGCCAGCAGCTGGTCGGGACAGTTGAACTACGAGCAGTACTTC. Protein sequence: CASSWSGQLNYEQYF.

The table lists this clonotype with many counts. J is TRBJ2-7 and V is TRBV7-9; 8 positions match TRBD1. The ends lost 5 bases at V and 3 bases at J; junction bases unmatched: 6. CDR1 is SEHNR and CDR2 is FQNEAQ in the germline V gene (reference sequence). This CDR3 region has 14 residues. The CDR3, as DNA: TGTGCCAGCAGCCCCCGGGACAGGATCTACGAGCAGTACTTC. Amino acid sequence: CASSPRDRIYEQYF.

The chain uses TRBV12-3 or TRBV12-4 and TRBJ1-2; D is uncertain. This CDR3 contains 14 residues. Trimming removed 3 bases at V and 1 base at J, with 9 bases between. The CDR3 nucleotides read TGTGCCAGCAGTTTCCCTGGGAATAACTATGGCTACACCTTC. Residues: CASSFPGNNYGYTF.

This clonotype was counted ten times or more. The gene calls are TRBV29-1 and TRBJ2-7; D remains ambiguous. Trimming pared 7 bases from V and 1 base from J, leaving 11 bases between. CDR1 and CDR2 from the germline V gene are SQVTM and ANQGSEA. The CDR3 has 12 amino acids. The CDR3 region is CSAGRNSYEQYF. CDR3 coding DNA: TGCAGCGCCGGACGGAATTCCTACGAGCAGTACTTC.

The DNA of the CDR3 is TGTGCCAGCAGCTTTGGGGGGTTCTTCCTCACAGATACGCAGTATTTT. Translated, it gives CASSFGGFFLTDTQYF. The V and J genes are TRBV7-6 and TRBJ2-3; TRBD2 is a possible D gene (6 bases). The germline gives CDR1 SGHVS, CDR2 FNYEAQ. Trimming removed 3 bases from V and 2 bases from J, with 15 bases in between. This CDR3 has 16 residues.